These T cell receptor beta chains were read from a single sample in a study of PD-1 blockade in classical Hodgkin lymphoma. Using immunoSEQ multiplex PCR, the repertoire was profiled, and TCRdb retains in-frame clones only, with some absent. Among about 93,000 clones listed, around 80% were seen once. The source material was peripheral blood mononuclear cells (PBMCs), sampled before the fourth cycle of nivolumab. These TCRs come from a human donor with classical Hodgkin lymphoma. CDR3s include the opening cysteine and the closing phenylalanine or tryptophan. Fields, in order: V gene, D gene, clone size, J gene, CDR3 DNA, CDR3 protein. A D gene is named only where the DNA matches it firmly. Clone size is given for some rows only: seen once, a few or many times, or a class if the clone is expanded.

TRBV10-3	NA	NA	TRBJ2-7	TGTGCCATCAGTGAGCGGGACTACGAGCAGTACTTC	CAISERDYEQYF
TRBV7-3	TRBD2	NA	TRBJ2-1	TGTGCCAGCAGCTTAACGGGGCTAGCGGGACCCTACAATGAGCAGTTCTTC	CASSLTGLAGPYNEQFF
TRBV2	TRBD2	NA	TRBJ2-3	TGTGCCAGCAGCCGGACTAGCGGGAGCTCAGATACGCAGTATTTT	CASSRTSGSSDTQYF
TRBV7-9	NA	NA	TRBJ2-2	TGTGCCAGCAGCTTAGAGCGGACCGGGGAGCTGTTTTTT	CASSLERTGELFF
TRBV27	TRBD2	once	TRBJ2-7	TGTGCCAGCAGCCCGAGCGGGGGGGGGTTCGTGCAGTACTTC	CASSPSGGGFVQYF
TRBV6-1	TRBD2	few	TRBJ2-7	TGTGCCAGCAGTGAAAGCGCTGGACTAGCGGGGCTTCCCTACGAGCAGTACTTC	CASSESAGLAGLPYEQYF
TRBV11-1	TRBD2	many	TRBJ2-1	TGTGCCAGCAGCGCCCGGGAGGTCGATGAGCAGTTCTTC	CASSAREVDEQFF
TRBV27	NA	NA	TRBJ2-7	TGTGCCAGCAGTTACCAGAGGTCCTACGAGCAGTACTTC	CASSYQRSYEQYF
TRBV6-5	NA	few	TRBJ1-5	TGTGCCAGCAGCCGCAGGAGTAATCAGCCCCAGCATTTT	CASSRRSNQPQHF
TRBV6-5	TRBD2	NA	TRBJ2-3	TGTGCCAGCAGCCCCCGGGAGGGCTTCACAGATACGCAGTATTTT	CASSPREGFTDTQYF
TRBV2	TRBD1	few	TRBJ1-4	TGTGCCAGCAGAGTAGACAGGGCGGGACGTGAAAAACTGTTTTTT	CASRVDRAGREKLFF
TRBV19	NA	NA	TRBJ1-1	TGTGCCAGTAGTATGGCAGCGATGAACACTGAAGCTTTCTTT	CASSMAAMNTEAFF
TRBV11-2	TRBD1	NA	TRBJ1-3	TGTGCCAGCAGCTTTCTGGGACAGGGAGGAAACACCATATATTTT	CASSFLGQGGNTIYF
TRBV6-5	NA	NA	TRBJ2-7	TGTGCCAGCAGTTCCGGGGACTCCTACGAGCAGTACTTC	CASSSGDSYEQYF
TRBV9	NA	NA	TRBJ2-1	TGTGCCAGCAGCGGACACAGGGGAGGGGTCTCCTACAATGAGCAGTTCTTC	CASSGHRGGVSYNEQFF
TRBV18	TRBD1	NA	TRBJ2-2	TGTGCCAGCTCCCCCCGGACAGGGGCCGGCACCGGGGAGCTGTTTTTT	CASSPRTGAGTGELFF
TRBV18	TRBD1	few	TRBJ1-5	TGTGCCAGCTCATCGATGGACAGGGGGCTTGGGCAGCCCCAGCATTTT	CASSSMDRGLGQPQHF
TRBV4-2	NA	NA	TRBJ1-1	TGTGCCAGCAGCCAAGGGGCGAACACTGAAGCTTTCTTT	CASSQGANTEAFF
TRBV28	TRBD2	few	TRBJ2-7	TGTGCCAGCAGAGGGACAGGAGGGACTAGCGGGAGCGTCGAGCAGTACTTC	CASRGTGGTSGSVEQYF
TRBV7-9	TRBD1	NA	TRBJ2-6	TGTGCCAGCAGTTTCTTTCCGGGACAGGGCTTCTCTGGGGCCAACGTCCTGACTTTC	CASSFFPGQGFSGANVLTF
TRBV4-2	NA	NA	TRBJ2-2	TGTGCCAGCAGCCAAGATAGATCCGGGGAGCTGTTTTTT	CASSQDRSGELFF
TRBV7-3	TRBD1	NA	TRBJ2-5	TGTGCCAGCAGCTTCAGGGGGCCGGAAGAGACCCAGTACTTC	CASSFRGPEETQYF
TRBV7-9	NA	NA	TRBJ1-2	TGTGCCAGCAGCTTAGGTGTTACCTACCATAACTATGGCTACACCTTC	CASSLGVTYHNYGYTF
TRBV6-5	NA	once	TRBJ1-3	TGTGCCAGCAGTTACTCGACCCCACTACGAAACACCATATATTTT	CASSYSTPLRNTIYF
TRBV18	NA	NA	TRBJ2-1	TGTGCCAGCTTCAAAACTAGCTTTTACAATGAGCAGTTCTTC	CASFKTSFYNEQFF
TRBV7-9	TRBD2	NA	TRBJ2-1	TGTGCCAGCAGCCCACGCATGCGCAGCGGGGGGGGCAATGAGCAGTTCTTC	CASSPRMRSGGGNEQFF
TRBV9	NA	NA	TRBJ1-5	TGTGCCAGCAGCGTAGGTGGCCTTAGCAATCAGCCCCAGCATTTT	CASSVGGLSNQPQHF